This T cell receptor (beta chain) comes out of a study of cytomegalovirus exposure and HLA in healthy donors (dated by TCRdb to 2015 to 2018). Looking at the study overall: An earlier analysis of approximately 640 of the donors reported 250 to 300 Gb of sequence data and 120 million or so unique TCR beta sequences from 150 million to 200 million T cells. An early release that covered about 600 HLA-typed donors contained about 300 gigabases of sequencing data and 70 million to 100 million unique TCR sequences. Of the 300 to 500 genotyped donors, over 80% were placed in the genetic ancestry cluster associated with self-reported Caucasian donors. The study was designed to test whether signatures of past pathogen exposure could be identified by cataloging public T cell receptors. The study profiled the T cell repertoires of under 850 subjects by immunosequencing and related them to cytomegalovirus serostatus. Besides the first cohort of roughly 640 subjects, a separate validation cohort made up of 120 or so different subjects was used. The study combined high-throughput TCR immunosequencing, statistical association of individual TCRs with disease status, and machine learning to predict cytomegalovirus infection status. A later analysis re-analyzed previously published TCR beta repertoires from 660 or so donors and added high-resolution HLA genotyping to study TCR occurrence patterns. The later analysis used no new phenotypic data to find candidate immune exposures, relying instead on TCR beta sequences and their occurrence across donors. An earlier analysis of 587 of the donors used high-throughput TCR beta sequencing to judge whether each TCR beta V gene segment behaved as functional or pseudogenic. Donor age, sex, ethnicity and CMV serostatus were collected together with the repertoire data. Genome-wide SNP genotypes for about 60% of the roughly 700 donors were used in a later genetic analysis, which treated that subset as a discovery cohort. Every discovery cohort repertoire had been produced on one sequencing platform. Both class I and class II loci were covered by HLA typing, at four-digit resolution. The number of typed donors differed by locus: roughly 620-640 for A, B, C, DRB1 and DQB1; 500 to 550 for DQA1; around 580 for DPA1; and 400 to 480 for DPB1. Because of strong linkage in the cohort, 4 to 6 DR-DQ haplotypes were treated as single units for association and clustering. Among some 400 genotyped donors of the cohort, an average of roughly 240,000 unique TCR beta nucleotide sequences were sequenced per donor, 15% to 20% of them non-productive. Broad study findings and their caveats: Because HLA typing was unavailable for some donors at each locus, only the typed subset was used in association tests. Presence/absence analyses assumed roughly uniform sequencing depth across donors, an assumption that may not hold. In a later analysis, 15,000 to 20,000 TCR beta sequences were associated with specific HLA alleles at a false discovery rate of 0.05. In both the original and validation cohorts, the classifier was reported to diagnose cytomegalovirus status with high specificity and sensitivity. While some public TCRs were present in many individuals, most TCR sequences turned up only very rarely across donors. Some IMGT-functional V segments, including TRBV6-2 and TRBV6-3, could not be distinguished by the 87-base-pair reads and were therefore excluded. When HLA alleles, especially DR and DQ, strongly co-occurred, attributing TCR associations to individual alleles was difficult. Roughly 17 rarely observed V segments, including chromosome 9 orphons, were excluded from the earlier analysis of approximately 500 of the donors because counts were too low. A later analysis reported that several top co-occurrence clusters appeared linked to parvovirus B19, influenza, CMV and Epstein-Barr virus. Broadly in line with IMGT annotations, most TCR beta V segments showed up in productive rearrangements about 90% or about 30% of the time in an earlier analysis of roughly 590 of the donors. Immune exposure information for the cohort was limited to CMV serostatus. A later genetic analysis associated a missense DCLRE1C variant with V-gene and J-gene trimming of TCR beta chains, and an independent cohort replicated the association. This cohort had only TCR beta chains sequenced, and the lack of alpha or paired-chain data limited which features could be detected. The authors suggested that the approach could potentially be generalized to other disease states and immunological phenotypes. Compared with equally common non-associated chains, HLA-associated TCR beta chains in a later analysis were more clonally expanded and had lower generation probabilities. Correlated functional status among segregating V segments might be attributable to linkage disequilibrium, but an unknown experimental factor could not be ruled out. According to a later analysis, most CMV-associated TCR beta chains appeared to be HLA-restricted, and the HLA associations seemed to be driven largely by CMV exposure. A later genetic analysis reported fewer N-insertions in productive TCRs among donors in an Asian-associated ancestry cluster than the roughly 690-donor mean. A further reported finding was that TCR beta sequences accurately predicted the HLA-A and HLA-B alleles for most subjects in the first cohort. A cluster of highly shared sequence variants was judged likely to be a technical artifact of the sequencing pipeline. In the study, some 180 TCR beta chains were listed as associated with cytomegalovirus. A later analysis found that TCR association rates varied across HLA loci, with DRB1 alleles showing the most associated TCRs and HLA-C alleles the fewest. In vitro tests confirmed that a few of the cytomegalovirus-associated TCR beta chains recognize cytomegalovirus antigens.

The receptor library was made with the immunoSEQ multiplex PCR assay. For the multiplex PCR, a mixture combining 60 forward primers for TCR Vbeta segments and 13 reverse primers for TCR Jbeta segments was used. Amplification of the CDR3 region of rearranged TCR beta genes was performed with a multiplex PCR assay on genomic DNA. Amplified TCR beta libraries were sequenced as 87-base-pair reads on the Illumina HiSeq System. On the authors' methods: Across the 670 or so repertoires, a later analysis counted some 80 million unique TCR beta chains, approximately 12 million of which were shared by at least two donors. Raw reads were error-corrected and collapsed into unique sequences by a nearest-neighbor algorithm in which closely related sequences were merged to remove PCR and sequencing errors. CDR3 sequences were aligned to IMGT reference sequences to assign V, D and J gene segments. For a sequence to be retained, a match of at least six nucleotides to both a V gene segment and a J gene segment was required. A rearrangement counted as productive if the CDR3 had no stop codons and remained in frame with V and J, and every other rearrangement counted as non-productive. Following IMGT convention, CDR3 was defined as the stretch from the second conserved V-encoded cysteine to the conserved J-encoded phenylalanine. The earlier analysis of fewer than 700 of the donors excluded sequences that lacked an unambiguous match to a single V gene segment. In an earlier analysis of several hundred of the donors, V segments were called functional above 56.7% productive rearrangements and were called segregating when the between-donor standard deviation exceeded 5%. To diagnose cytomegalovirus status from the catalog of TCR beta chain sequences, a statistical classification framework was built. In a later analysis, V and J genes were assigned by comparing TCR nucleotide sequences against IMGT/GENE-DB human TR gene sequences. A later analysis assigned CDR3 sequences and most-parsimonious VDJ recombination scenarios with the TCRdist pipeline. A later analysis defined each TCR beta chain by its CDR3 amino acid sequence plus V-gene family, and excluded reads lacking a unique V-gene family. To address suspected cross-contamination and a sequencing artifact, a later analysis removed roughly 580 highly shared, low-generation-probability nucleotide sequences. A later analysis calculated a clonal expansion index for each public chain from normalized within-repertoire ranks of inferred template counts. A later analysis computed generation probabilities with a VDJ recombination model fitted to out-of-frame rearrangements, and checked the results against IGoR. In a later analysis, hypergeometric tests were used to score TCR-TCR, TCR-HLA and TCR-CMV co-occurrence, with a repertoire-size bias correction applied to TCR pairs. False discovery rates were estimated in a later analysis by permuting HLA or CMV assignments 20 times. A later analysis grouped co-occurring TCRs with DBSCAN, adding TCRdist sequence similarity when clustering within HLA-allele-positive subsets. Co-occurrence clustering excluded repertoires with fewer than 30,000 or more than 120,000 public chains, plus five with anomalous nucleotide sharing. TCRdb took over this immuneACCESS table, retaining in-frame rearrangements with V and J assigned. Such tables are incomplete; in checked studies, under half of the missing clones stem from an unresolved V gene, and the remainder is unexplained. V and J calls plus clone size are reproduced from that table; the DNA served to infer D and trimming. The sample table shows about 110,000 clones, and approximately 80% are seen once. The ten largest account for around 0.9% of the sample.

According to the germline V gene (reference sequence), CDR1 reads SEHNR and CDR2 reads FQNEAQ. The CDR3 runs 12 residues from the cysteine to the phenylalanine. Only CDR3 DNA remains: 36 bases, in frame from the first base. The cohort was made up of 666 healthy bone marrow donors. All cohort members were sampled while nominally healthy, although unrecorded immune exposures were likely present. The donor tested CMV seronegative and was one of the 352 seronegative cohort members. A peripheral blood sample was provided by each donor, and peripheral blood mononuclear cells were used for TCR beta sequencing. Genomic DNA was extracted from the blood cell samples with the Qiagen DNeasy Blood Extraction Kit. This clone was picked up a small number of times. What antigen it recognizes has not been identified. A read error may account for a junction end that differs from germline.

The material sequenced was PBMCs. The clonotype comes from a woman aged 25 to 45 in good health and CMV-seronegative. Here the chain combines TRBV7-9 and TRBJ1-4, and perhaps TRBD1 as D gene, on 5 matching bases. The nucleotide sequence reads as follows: TGTGCCAGCAGCACTCGGGACGGAGGGATCCGTTTT. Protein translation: CASSTRDGGIRF.